This T cell receptor (beta chain) was recorded in a study of cytomegalovirus exposure and HLA in healthy donors. Study-wide points: With DRB1 most and HLA-C fewest, TCR association rates differed between HLA loci in a later analysis. HLA alleles showed associations with 15,000 to 20,000 TCR beta sequences in a later analysis, at a 0.05 false discovery rate. Most TCR sequences were seen very rarely across donors, but some public TCRs occurred in many. The study flagged some 170 TCR beta chains as cytomegalovirus-associated.

In the case of this clone: Its antigen is still unknown.

The CDR3 runs 16 residues. After removal of 4 bases from V and 2 bases from J, the junction contained 7 bases not matched to a gene. CDR1 and CDR2 (germline): SGDLS, YYNGEE. The study ran its PCR with 60 Vbeta and 13 Jbeta primers. TCRdb's copy holds only in-frame clones and misses some; the assay was immunoSEQ multiplex PCR. This sample has about 110,000 clones, with roughly 72% found just once. This chain uses TRBV9 with TRBJ2-2; TRBD2 aligns across 8 bases. The sequencing input was PBMCs. The clonotype was recovered from a man aged 25-45 years in good health and CMV-seronegative. CDR3 DNA: TGTGCCAGCAGCCCTACGGGGGGGGGTAACACCGGGGAGCTGTTTTTT. Protein product: CASSPTGGGNTGELFF.